This T cell receptor (beta chain) was documented in a study of T-cell memory formation after mild COVID-19. Whole-study context: Each donor largely had its own TCR clusters.

Study-wide results and caveats: Several responding clones turned up in pre-infection memory, indicating that cross-reactive memory may have taken part. Clones shrinking from day 15 to 85 showed even CD4/CD8 mixes; later expanders tilted CD4+. For contracting clones, CD4+ ones sat mainly in CM and EM, CD8+ in EMRA.

Worth noting for this clonotype: Its antigen is currently unknown.

TCRdb processed the 5' RACE reads anew with MiXCR; each CDR3 protein has one entry. Seen here are about 110,000 distinct CDR3 sequences, about 17% observed once, and the top ten hold 28%. This receptor was identified in an adult woman who had mild COVID-19 (a few samples of this study predate the infection). Cell type and time point are not known. Sequenced: PBMCs or a T cell subset sorted from them (not recorded which).

In DNA form, the CDR3 reads TGTGCCAATGAAGGGGGCGTTAGCACTGAAGCTTTCTTT. Amino acids: CANEGGVSTEAFF. The chain is built from TRBV7-9 and TRBJ1-1; 7 nucleotides line up with TRBD1. The V segment lost 10 bases and the J segment 4 bases; nucleotides outside the gene matches: 9. The germline V gene has CDR1 SEHNR and CDR2 FQNEAQ (reference sequence). CDR3 length: 13 amino acids.